This record concerns one T cell receptor beta chain sequence. Its target antigen remains unknown. No much larger clone exists at a distance of one base, and base qualities are not known. The time point label for this specimen denotes: pre-sensitization, week 0. Explained via the paper, the treatment or condition label denotes: therapeutic diphenylcyclopropenone sensitization with weekly scalp DPC. At every patch-test visit, the blood draw took place before the patch test was put on. Patients were considered eligible if aged 18 to 70, diagnosed with alopecia and deemed suitable for DPC therapy, and patients were excluded if pregnant. Total RNA was extracted from unfractionated whole blood collected in Tempus Blood RNA tubes. Library preparation was by RACE. Sequencing instrument: NextSeq 500. Library preparation attached unique molecular identifiers to individual cDNA molecules for quantitative, reproducible TCR counting. Each blood RNA sample was used to sequence both TCR alpha and TCR beta chains. The paper's data handling went like this. The median number of TCRs per sample was over 95,000, ranging from roughly 20,000 to 700,000. The Decombinator software suite was used to annotate V, J and CDR3 in the TCR reads. For the PS versus PT1 abundance plots, all samples were subsampled to the same number of TCRs (28,000). Expanded TCRs were defined as absent before sensitization and observed at least eight times at the 2-week time point. TCRdb passed the public sequencing reads through fastp at Q25 and MiXCR, retaining productive beta sequences. Entries are consolidated by CDR3 protein sequence, retaining the most common genes and DNA. These V and J calls originate from TCRdb's pipeline instead of the authors' own analysis. This sample comprises 300,000 to 450,000 distinct CDR3 sequences, roughly 5.3% of them detected only once. Just over 2.5% of the sample comes from the top ten.

This specimen belongs to a study of human T cells and chemical hapten exposure (dated by TCRdb to the early 2020s). For context, the study as a whole: For sensitization, 2% DPC in acetone was applied to a roughly 2 cm by roughly 2 cm area of upper inner arm skin. Throughout the approximately 25-week study period, patients were also given weekly therapeutic DPC doses on the scalp. Patch testing was done on the upper back using Finn chambers containing 0.01% DPC, and results were scored after 6 days according to International Contact Dermatitis Research Group standards. Most of the patients in the cohort were female, and the cohort covered alopecia areata with under or over 50% scalp involvement, alopecia totalis and alopecia universalis. Libraries were pooled for sequencing, and per-sample TCR yields varied mainly because of small differences in library volumes within the pool. In alopecia patients, the study followed how the peripheral blood TCR repertoire changed in vivo over primary and secondary sensitization to diphenylcyclopropenone (DPC), a hapten. Blood was sampled from patients pre-sensitization (week 0) and at 2, 6 and about 24 weeks after DPC sensitization. Some 29 alopecia patients provided blood for TCR sequencing at one to four time points (pre-sensitization, 2, 6 and 24 weeks).

The germline V gene gives CDR1 as SGHRS and CDR2 as YFSETQ. The V end loses 2 bases and the J end loses 6 bases, and a stretch of 14 bases separates them. The CDR3 spans 14 residues, from the cysteine through the phenylalanine. Solely the CDR3 DNA is kept, with 42 bases framed from the first base. What the authors observed across the whole study: Because all patients had alopecia, a presumed autoimmune disease, the immune response of the patients might differ from that of healthy individuals. Significantly more large CDR3 similarity clusters were formed by expanded TCRs than by pre-sensitization or healthy control sets, consistent with antigen-driven responses. The number of TCRs above 1 in 1000 frequency did not change with DPC sensitization; there was no evidence of global repertoire structure alterations. After repeated subsampling, the strength of the expansion versus patch-test correlation and the threshold at which it became significant changed. The number of PT1 expanded TCRs positively correlated with patch test score, significant at thresholds 8, 16 and 32 but not 4.

The clonotype comes from a woman aged 50 to 60 with alopecia areata. Some clones in this sample may be carry-over from other donors' samples. The V and J genes are TRBV5-1 and TRBJ1-1; the D gene assignment is ambiguous. The sequences come from whole blood, collected in connection with sensitization to the hapten diphenylcyclopropenone (DPC). CDR3 loop: CASSFRQGGSEAFF. The DNA sequence reads TGCGCCAGCAGCTTTCGGCAAGGCGGGTCTGAAGCTTTCTTT.